This T cell receptor beta chain was identified during a study of CD4 and CD8 cells across lung adenocarcinoma regions. With 5 bases clipped from V and 4 bases from J, the junction kept 7 bases outside the gene matches. The CDR3 consists of 13 residues. CDR1 is DFQATT and CDR2 is SNEGSKA in the germline V gene (reference sequence). TCRdb reanalysed the PCR reads using MiXCR and keeps one entry per CDR3 protein. This table has roughly 16,000 distinct CDR3 sequences, roughly 51% appearing once. Donors had localized lung adenocarcinoma, a non-small cell lung cancer. V is TRBV20-1 and J is TRBJ1-2, with 7 bases aligning to TRBD1. The source is a female donor with lung adenocarcinoma. The CD4 and CD8 labels of this study may be unreliable. The source material was CD8+ T cells from the center of a lung tumor. In DNA, the CDR3 is TGCAGTGCTCTCTGGACAGGCCCCTATGGCTACACCTTC. Protein: CSALWTGPYGYTF.